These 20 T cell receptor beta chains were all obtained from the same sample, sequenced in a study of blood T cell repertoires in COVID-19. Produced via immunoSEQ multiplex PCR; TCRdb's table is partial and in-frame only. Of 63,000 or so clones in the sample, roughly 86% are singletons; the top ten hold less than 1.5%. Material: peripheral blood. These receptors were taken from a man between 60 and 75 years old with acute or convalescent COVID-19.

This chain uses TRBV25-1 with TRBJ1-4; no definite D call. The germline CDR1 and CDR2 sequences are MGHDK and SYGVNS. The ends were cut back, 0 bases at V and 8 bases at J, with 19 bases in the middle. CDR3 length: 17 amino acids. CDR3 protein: CASSEYSRTEYGEKLFF. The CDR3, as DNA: TGTGCCAGCAGTGAATATTCAAGAACGGAGTATGGAGAAAAACTGTTTTTT.

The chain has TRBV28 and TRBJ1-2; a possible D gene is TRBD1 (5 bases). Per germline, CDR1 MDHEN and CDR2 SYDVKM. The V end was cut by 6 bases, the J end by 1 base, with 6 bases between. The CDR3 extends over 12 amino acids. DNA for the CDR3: TGTGCCAGCAGGACAGATAACTATGGCTACACCTTC. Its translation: CASRTDNYGYTF.

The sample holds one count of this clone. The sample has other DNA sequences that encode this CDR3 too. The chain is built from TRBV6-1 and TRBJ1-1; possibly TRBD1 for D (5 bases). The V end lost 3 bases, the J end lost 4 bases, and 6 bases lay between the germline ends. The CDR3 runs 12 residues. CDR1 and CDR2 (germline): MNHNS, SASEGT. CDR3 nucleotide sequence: TGTGCCAGCAGTGAGACAGTCACTGAAGCTTTCTTT. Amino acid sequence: CASSETVTEAFF.

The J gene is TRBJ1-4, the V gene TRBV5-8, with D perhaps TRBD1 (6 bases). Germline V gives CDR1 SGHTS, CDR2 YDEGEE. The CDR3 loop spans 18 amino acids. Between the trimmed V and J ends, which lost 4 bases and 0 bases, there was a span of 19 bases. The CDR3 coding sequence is TGTGCCAGCAGCCTCCGGACAGAGCTCTCACCAACTAATGAAAAACTGTTTTTT. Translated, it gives CASSLRTELSPTNEKLFF.

In nucleotides, the CDR3 is TGTGCCAGTAGTATACGAGGCAATCAGCCCCAGCATTTT. Amino acid sequence: CASSIRGNQPQHF. This sequence joins TRBV19 and TRBJ1-5, with D unclear. This CDR3 spans 13 amino acids. The V end was cut by 2 bases, the J end by 2 bases, with 4 bases between. Germline V gives CDR1 LNHDA, CDR2 SQIVND (reference sequence).

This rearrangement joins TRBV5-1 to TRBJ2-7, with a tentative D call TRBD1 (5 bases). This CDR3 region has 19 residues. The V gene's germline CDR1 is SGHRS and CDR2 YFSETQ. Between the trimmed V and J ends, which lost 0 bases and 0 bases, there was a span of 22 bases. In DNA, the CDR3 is TGCGCCAGCAGCTTGGCGCCAGGGCCCTCCTCCCCAAGCTCCTACGAGCAGTACTTC. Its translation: CASSLAPGPSSPSSYEQYF.

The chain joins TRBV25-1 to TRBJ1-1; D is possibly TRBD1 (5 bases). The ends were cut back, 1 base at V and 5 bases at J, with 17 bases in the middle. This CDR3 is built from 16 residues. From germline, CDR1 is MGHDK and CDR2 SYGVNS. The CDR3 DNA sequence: TGTGCCAGCAGTGAATTGGGAGGGGCCGGGAAAACTGAAGCTTTCTTT. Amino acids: CASSELGGAGKTEAFF.

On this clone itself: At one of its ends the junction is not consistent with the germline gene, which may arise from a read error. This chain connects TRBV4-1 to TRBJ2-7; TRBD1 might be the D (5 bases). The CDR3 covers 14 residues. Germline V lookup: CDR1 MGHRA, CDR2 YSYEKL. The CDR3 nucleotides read TGCACCAGCAGCCAAGCTAGGGGCCGTTACGAGCAGTACTTC. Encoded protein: CTSSQARGRYEQYF.

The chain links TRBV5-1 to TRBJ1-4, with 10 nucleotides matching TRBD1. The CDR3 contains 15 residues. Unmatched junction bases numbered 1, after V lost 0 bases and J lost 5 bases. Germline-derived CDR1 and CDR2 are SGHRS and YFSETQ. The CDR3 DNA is TGCGCCAGCAGCTTGGAGGACAGGGGGAATGAAAAACTGTTTTTT. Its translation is CASSLEDRGNEKLFF.

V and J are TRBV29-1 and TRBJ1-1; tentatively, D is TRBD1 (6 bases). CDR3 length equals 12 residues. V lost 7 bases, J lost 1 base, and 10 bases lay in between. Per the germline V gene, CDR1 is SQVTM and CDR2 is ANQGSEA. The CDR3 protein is CSAKTGNTEAFF. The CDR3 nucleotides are TGCAGCGCAAAGACAGGGAACACTGAAGCTTTCTTT. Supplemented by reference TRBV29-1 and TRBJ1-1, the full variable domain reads SAVISQKPSRDICQRGTSLTIQCQVDSQVTMMFWYRQQPGQSLTLIATANQGSEATYESGFVIDKFPISRPNLTFSTLTVSNMSPEDSSIYLCSAKTGNTEAFFGQGTRLTVV.

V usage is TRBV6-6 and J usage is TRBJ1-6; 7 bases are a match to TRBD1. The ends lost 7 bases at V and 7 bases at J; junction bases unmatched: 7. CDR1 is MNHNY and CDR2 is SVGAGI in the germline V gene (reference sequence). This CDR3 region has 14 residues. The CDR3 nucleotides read TGTGCCAGCACCCCCCGGGACAGAAATTCACCCCTCCACTTT. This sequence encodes CASTPRDRNSPLHF.

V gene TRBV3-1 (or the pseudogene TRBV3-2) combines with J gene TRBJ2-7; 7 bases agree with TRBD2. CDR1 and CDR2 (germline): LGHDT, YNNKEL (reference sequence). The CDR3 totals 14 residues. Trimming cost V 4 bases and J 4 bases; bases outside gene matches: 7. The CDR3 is CASSRGGLFYEQYF. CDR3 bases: TGTGCCAGCAGCCGCGGGGGTCTTTTTTACGAGCAGTACTTC.

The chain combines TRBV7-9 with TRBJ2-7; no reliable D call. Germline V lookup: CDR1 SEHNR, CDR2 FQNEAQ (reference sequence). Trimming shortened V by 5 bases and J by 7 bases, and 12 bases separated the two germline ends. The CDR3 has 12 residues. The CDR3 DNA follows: TGTGCCAGCAGCAGAGCCTCTTATGAGCAGTACTTC. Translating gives CASSRASYEQYF.

DNA for the CDR3: TGTGCCAGCAGCCCGACAGGGGGCACCGGGGAGCTGTTTTTT. Its translation: CASSPTGGTGELFF. This chain links TRBV6-6 with TRBJ2-2; 9 bases match TRBD1. J gave up 4 bases and V 6 bases, and 3 bases lay outside the gene matches. The CDR3 runs to 14 residues. In germline, CDR1 is MNHNY, CDR2 SVGAGI (reference sequence).

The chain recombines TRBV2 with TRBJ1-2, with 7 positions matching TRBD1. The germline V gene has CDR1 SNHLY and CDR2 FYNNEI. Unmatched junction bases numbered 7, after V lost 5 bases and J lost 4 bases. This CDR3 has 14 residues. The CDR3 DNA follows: TGTGCCAGCAGTCAGGGACAGTCTCGCTATGGCTACACCTTC. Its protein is CASSQGQSRYGYTF. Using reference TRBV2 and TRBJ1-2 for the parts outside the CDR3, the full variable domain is EPEVTQTPSHQVTQMGQEVILRCVPISNHLYFYWYRQILGQKVEFLVSFYNNEISEKSEIFDDQFSVERPDGSNFTLKIRSTKLEDSAMYFCASSQGQSRYGYTFGSGTRLTVV.

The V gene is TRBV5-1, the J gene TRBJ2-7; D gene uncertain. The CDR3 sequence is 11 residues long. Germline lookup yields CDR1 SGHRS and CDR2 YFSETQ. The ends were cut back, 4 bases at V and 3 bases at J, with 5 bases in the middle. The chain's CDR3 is CASSRDYEQYF. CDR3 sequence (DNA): TGCGCCAGCAGCCGCGACTACGAGCAGTACTTC.

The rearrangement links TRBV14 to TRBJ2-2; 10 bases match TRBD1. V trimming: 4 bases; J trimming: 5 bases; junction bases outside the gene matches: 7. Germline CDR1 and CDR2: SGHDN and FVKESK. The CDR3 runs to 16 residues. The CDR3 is CASSPLTGGRTGELFF. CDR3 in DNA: TGTGCCAGCAGCCCTCTGACAGGGGGCAGAACCGGGGAGCTGTTTTTT.

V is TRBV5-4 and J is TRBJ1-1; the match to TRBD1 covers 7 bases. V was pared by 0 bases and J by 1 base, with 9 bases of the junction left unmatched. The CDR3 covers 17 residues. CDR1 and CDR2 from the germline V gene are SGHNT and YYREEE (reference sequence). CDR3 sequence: CASSLGGRQGSNTEAFF. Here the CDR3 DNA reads TGTGCCAGCAGCTTGGGGGGGAGACAGGGTTCGAACACTGAAGCTTTCTTT.

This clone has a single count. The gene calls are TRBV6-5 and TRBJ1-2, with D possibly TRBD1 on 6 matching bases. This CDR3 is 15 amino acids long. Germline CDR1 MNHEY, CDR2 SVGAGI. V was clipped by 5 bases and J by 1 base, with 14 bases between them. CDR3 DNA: TGTGCCAGCAGTCCTACGGACAGAGTTAACTATGGCTACACCTTC. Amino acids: CASSPTDRVNYGYTF.

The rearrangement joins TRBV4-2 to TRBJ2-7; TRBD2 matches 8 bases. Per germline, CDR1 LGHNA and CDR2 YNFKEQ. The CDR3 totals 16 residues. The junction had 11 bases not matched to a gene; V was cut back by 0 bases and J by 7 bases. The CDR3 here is CASSQDVTSGGGEQYF. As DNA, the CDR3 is TGTGCCAGCAGCCAAGATGTGACCAGCGGGGGTGGTGAGCAGTACTTC.